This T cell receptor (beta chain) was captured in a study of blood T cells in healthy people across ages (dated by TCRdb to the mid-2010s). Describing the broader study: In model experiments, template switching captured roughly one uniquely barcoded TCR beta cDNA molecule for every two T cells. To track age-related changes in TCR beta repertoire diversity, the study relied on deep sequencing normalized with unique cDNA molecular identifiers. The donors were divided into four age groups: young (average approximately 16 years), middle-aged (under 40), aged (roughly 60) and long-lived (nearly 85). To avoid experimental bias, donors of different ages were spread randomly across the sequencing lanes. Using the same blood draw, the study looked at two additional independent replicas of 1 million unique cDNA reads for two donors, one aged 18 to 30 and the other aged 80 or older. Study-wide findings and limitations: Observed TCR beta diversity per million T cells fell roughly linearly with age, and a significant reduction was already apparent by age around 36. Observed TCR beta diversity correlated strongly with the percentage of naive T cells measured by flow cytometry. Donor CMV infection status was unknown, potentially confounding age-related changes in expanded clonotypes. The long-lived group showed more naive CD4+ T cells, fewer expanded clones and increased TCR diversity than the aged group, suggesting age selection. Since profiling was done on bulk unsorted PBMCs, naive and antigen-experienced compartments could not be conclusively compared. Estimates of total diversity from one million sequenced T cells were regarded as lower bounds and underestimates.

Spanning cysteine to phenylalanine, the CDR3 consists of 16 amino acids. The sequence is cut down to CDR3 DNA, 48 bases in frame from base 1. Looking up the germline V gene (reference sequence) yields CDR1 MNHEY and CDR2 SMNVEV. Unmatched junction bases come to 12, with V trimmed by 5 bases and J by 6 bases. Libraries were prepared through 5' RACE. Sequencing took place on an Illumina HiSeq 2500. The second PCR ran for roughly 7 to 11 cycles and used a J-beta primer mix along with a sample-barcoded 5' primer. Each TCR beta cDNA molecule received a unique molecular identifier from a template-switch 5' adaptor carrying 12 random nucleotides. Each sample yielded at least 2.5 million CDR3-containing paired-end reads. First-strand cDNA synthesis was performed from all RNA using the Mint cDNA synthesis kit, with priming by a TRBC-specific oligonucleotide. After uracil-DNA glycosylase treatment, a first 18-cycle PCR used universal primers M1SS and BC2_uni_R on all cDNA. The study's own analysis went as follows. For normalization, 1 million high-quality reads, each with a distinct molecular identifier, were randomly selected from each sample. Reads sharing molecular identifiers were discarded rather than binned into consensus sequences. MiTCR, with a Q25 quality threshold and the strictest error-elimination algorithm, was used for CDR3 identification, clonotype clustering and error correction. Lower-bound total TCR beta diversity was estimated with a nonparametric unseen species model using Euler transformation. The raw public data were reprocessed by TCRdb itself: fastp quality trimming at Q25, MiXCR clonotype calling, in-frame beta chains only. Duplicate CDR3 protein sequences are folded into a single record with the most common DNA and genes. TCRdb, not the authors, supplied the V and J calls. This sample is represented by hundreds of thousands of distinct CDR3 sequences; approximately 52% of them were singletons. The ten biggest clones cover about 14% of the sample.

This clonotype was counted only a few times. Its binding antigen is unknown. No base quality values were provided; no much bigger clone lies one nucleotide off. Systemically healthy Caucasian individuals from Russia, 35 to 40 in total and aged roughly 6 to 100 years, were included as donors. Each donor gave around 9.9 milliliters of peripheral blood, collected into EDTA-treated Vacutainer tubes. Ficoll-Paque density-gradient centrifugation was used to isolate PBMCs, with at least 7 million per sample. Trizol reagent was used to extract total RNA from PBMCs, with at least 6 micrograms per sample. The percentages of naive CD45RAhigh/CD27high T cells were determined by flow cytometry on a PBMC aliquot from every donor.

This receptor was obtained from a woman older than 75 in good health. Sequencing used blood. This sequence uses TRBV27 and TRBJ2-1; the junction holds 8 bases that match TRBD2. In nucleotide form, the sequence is TGTGCCAGCAGTCCGATCACCGGACTAGCAACCAATGAGCAGTTCTTC. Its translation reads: CASSPITGLATNEQFF.